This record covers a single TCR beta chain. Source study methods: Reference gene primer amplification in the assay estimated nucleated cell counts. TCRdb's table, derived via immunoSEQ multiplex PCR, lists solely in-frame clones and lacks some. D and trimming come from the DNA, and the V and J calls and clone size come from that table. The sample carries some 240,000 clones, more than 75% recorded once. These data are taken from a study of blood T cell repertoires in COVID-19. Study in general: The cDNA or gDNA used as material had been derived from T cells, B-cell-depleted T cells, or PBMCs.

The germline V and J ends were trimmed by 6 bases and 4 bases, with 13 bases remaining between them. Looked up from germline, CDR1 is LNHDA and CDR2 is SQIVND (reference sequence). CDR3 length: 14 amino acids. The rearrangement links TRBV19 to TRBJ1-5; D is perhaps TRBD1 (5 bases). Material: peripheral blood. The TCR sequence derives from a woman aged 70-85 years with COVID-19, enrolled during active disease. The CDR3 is CASSLWQGNQPQHF. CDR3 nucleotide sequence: TGTGCCAGTAGCCTTTGGCAGGGTAATCAGCCCCAGCATTTT.